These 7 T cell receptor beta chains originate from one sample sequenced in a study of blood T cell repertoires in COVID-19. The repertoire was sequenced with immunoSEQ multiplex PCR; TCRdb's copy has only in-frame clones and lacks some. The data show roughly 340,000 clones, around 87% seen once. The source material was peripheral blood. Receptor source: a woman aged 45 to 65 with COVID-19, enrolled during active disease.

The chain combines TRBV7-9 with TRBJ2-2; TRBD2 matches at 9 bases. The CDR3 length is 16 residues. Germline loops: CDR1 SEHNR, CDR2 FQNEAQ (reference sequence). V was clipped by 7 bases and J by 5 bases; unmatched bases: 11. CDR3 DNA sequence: TGTGCCAGCACCCTCGGGACTAGCAGGGAGACCGGGGAGCTGTTTTTT. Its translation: CASTLGTSRETGELFF.

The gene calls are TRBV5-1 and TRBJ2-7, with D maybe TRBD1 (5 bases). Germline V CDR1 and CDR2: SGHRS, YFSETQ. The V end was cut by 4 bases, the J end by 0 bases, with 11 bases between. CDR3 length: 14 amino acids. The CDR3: CASSTDKFSYEQYF. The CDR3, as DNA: TGCGCCAGCAGCACGGACAAATTCTCCTACGAGCAGTACTTC. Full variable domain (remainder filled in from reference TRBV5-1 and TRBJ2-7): KAGVTQTPRYLIKTRGQQVTLSCSPISGHRSVSWYQQTPGQGLQFLFEYFSETQRNKGNFPGRFSGRQFSNSRSEMNVSTLELGDSALYLCASSTDKFSYEQYFGPGTRLTVT.

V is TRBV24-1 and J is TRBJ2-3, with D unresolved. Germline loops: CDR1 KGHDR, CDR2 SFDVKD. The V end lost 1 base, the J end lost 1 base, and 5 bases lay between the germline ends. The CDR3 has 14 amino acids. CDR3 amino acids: CATSDFLGTDTQYF. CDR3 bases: TGTGCCACCAGTGATTTCCTAGGCACAGATACGCAGTATTTT.

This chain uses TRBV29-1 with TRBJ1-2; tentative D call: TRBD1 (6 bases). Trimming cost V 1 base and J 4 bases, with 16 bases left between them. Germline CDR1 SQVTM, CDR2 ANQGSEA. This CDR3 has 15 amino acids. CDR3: CSVEVRGLQGYGYTF. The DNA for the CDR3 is TGCAGCGTTGAAGTCCGGGGCCTACAGGGCTATGGCTACACCTTC.

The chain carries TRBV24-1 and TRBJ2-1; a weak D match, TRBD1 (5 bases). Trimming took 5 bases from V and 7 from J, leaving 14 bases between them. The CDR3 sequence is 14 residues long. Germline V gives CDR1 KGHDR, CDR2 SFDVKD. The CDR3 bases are TGTGCCACCAGTGCCGGAAGGGGTACGAATGAGCAGTTCTTC. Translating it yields CATSAGRGTNEQFF.

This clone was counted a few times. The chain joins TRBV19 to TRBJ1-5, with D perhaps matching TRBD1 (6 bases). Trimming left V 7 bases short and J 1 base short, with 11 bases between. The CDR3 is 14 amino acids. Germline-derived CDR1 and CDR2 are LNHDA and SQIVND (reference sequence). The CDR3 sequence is CASNGQTSNQPQHF. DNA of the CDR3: TGTGCCAGTAATGGACAGACGAGCAATCAGCCCCAGCATTTT.

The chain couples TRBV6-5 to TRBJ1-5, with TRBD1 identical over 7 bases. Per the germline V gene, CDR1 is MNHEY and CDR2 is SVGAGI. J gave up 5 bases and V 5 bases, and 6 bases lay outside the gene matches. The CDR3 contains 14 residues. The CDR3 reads CASSHPGGHQPQHF. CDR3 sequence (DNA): TGTGCCAGCAGTCACCCAGGGGGTCATCAGCCCCAGCATTTT.